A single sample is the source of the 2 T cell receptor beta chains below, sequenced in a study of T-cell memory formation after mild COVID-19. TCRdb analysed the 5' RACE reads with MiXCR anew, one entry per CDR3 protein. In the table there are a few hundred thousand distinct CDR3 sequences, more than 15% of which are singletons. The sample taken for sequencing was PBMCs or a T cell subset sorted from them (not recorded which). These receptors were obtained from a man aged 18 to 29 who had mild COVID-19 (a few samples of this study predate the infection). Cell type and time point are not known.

The CDR3 DNA reads as TGCGCCAGCAGCTTGGGAGGCAGGGCCAACACCGGGGAGCTGTTTTTT. It translates to CASSLGGRANTGELFF. The gene calls are TRBV5-1 and TRBJ2-2; a possible D gene is TRBD1 (5 bases). The V end lost 0 bases, the J end lost 2 bases, and 11 bases lay between the germline ends. Germline V CDR1 and CDR2: SGHRS, YFSETQ. The CDR3 has 16 amino acids. The full variable domain, completed using reference TRBV5-1 and TRBJ2-2, is KAGVTQTPRYLIKTRGQQVTLSCSPISGHRSVSWYQQTPGQGLQFLFEYFSETQRNKGNFPGRFSGRQFSNSRSEMNVSTLELGDSALYLCASSLGGRANTGELFFGEGSRLTVL.

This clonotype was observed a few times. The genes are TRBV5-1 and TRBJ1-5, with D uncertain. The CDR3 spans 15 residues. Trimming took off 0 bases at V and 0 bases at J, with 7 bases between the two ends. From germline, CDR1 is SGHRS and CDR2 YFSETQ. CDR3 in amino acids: CASSLEGDSNQPQHF. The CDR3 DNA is TGCGCCAGCAGCTTGGAAGGAGATAGCAATCAGCCCCAGCATTTT.